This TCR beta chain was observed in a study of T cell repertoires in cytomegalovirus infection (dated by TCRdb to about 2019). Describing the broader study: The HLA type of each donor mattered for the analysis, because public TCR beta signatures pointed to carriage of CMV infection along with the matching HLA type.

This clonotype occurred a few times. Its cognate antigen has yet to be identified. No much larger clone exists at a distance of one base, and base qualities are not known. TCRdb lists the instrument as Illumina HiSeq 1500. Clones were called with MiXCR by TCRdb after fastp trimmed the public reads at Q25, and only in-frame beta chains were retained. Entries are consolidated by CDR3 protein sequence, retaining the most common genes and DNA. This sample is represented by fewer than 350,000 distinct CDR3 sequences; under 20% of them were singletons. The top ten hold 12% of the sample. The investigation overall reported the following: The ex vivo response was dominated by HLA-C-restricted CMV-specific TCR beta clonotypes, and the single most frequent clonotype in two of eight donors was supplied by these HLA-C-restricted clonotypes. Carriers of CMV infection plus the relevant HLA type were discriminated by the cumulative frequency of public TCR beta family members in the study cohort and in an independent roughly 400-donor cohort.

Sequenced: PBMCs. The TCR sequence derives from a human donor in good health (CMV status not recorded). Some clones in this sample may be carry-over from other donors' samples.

The CDR3 corresponds to CASSEDSGVSYEQYF. In nucleotides, the sequence is TGTGCCAGTAGTGAGGATAGCGGGGTCTCCTACGAGCAGTACTTC. The chain links TRBV19 with TRBJ2-7, and 8 junctional nucleotides match TRBD2. The V end gives up 5 bases and the J end 0 bases, leaving 6 bases in the junction not matched to a gene. The CDR3 holds 15 amino acids from the cysteine to the phenylalanine. The retained sequence is limited to the CDR3, 45 bases, with the frame set at the first base. For CDR1 and CDR2, the germline V gene (reference sequence) lists LNHDA and SQIVND.